This TCR beta chain came from a study of blood T cell repertoires in COVID-19. CDR3 length: 16 amino acids. Original analysis: By means of reference gene primer amplification, nucleated cell counts were estimated. The protocol was immunoSEQ multiplex PCR, while the TCRdb copy is restricted to in-frame clones and leaves out a portion. V, J and clone size derive from that table, while D and trimming were established from the DNA sequence. The table includes about 99,000 clones, around 84% detected once. The sample comprised peripheral blood. The chain joins TRBV1 to TRBJ2-1; TRBD2 was called by the table and not checked on the DNA. TRBV1 is assigned pseudogene status. This TCR was sampled from a woman aged 55-69 years in a cohort sampled during active or convalescent COVID-19. CDR3 in amino acids: CTSSQEGRGSYNEQFF. CDR3 nucleotides: TGCACCAGCAGCCAAGAGGGGAGGGGCTCCTACAATGAGCAGTTCTTC.